This T cell receptor (beta chain) was captured in a study of blood T cell repertoires in COVID-19. Study-level background: Material from acute and convalescent COVID-19 was sourced from the United States, Italy and Spain. Sample material is recorded as cDNA or gDNA derived from T cells, B-cell-depleted T cells, or PBMCs.

This clone was detected only a few times. Authors' data handling: Amplifying reference gene primers gave estimates of nucleated cell counts. Measured with immunoSEQ multiplex PCR; TCRdb has only the in-frame clones, and not every one. V, J and clone size were drawn from that table, and D and trimming were deduced from the DNA. The sample carries 110,000 to 150,000 clones, around three quarters recorded once. This CDR3 spans 15 amino acids. Germline V lookup: CDR1 MDHEN, CDR2 SYDVKM. The V gene end was trimmed by 6 bases and the J gene end by 3 bases; junction bases not matched to a gene: 9. V gene TRBV28 combines with J gene TRBJ2-7; 9 bases are shared with TRBD1. This TCR came from a man aged 55 to 70 with acute or convalescent COVID-19. The sample was peripheral blood. The CDR3 loop reads CASSPSDRGGYEQYF. In nucleotides, the CDR3 is TGTGCCAGCAGCCCCTCGGACAGGGGAGGCTACGAGCAGTACTTC.